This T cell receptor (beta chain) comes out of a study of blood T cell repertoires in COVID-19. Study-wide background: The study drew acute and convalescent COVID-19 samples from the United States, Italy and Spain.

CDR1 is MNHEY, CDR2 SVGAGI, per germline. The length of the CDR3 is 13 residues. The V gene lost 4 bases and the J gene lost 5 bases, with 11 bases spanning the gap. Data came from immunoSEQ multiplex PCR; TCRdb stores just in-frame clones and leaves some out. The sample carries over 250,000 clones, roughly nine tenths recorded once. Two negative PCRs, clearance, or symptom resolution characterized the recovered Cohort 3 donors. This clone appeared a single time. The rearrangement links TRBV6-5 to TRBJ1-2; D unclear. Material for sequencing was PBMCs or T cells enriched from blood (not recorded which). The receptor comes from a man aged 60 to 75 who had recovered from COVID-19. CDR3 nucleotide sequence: TGTGCCAGCAGTTTCGGGAGGGAATATGGCTACACCTTC. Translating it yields CASSFGREYGYTF.